These 32 T cell receptor beta chains came from one sample sequenced in a study. One entry per CDR3 protein results from TCRdb running MiXCR on the RT-PCR reads. Of 550,000 to 750,000 distinct CDR3 sequences listed, 13% to 15% are singletons. Sequenced: memory CD4+ T cells from blood. These receptors all stem from a female donor in good health, serving as a healthy control.

This clonotype was found many times. The chain joins TRBV10-3 to TRBJ1-1, with 8 bases matching TRBD1. This CDR3 has 14 amino acids. J lost 1 base, V lost 6 bases, and 4 bases had no gene match. Germline CDR1 reads ENHRY; CDR2 reads SYGVKD. In nucleotides, the CDR3 is TGTGCCATCAGAGGGACAGGTGCGAACACTGAAGCTTTCTTT. Translated, it gives CAIRGTGANTEAFF.

This chain connects TRBV6-1 to TRBJ1-2; 11 bases are shared with TRBD1. With V trimmed by 0 bases and J by 5 bases, 5 bases remained unmatched. In germline, CDR1 is MNHNS, CDR2 SASEGT. The CDR3 length is 16 residues. The chain's CDR3 is CASSEAAGQGAYGYTF. CDR3 in DNA: TGTGCCAGCAGTGAAGCAGCCGGACAGGGGGCTTATGGCTACACCTTC.

This clonotype was observed a handful of times. The chain links TRBV4-1 to TRBJ2-3; no firm D call. The CDR3 sequence is 15 residues long. CDR1 is MGHRA, CDR2 YSYEKL, per germline. Trimming stripped 3 bases from V and 2 bases from J, with 12 bases between. As DNA, the CDR3 is TGCGCCAGCAGCCAGACCCTGGGCGCCACAGATACGCAGTATTTT. Encoded protein: CASSQTLGATDTQYF.

This clonotype was observed a few times. This sequence joins TRBV20-1 and TRBJ1-2; unclear D gene. The germline V gene has CDR1 DFQATT and CDR2 SNEGSKA (reference sequence). V was cut by 1 base and J by 7 bases, with 7 bases left in between. CDR3 length equals 11 residues. The CDR3 protein is CSARARIGYTF. The CDR3 nucleotides read TGCAGTGCTAGAGCCCGGATTGGCTACACCTTC.

The rearrangement links TRBV5-6 to TRBJ2-1; 9 positions agree with TRBD1. Germline V gene sequence: CDR1 SGHDT, CDR2 YYEEEE. This CDR3 contains 16 residues. The CDR3 coding sequence is TGTGTTAGCAGCTGGGGGACAGGGAGAGGGAACAATGAGCAGTTCTTC. Protein product: CVSSWGTGRGNNEQFF.

This clonotype was seen ten or more times. The rearrangement links TRBV7-2 to TRBJ1-1; D remains unclear. The CDR3 runs to 13 residues. V was cut by 0 bases and J by 6 bases, with 8 bases left in between. Germline CDR1 and CDR2: SGHTA and FQGNSA. The CDR3 here is CASSLASGAEAFF. CDR3 nucleotide sequence: TGTGCCAGCAGCTTAGCATCTGGGGCTGAAGCTTTCTTT.

Only a few counts were recorded for this clonotype. This chain joins TRBV15 and TRBJ2-3, with 7 bases that match TRBD1. V shed 3 bases, J shed 6 bases, and the junction held 12 bases outside the gene matches. The CDR3 has 16 residues. In germline, CDR1 is LNHNV, CDR2 YYDKDF (reference sequence). The CDR3 loop is CATSSFQRQGGDTQYF. For the CDR3, the DNA is TGTGCCACCAGCAGTTTCCAGCGACAGGGCGGCGATACGCAGTATTTT.

The chain links TRBV7-2 to TRBJ2-5, with D possibly called TRBD1 or TRBD2 (6 bases each). The V end lost 5 bases, the J end lost 2 bases, and 12 bases lay between the germline ends. CDR3 length: 14 residues. CDR1 and CDR2 from the germline V gene are SGHTA and FQGNSA. The CDR3 sequence is CASSPGGQQETQYF. DNA of the CDR3: TGTGCCAGCAGCCCTGGGGGGCAGCAAGAGACCCAGTACTTC.

CDR3 region: CASSLKRAGSTDTQYF. In DNA, the CDR3 is TGTGCCAGCAGCCTTAAACGGGCAGGTAGCACAGATACGCAGTATTTT. The chain is built from TRBV5-4 and TRBJ2-3; D call uncertain. The germline V gene encodes CDR1 SGHNT and CDR2 YYREEE (reference sequence). V dropped 4 bases and J dropped 0 bases, with 15 bases sitting between them. The CDR3 loop spans 16 amino acids.

This clonotype showed up just a few times. The rearrangement joins TRBV20-1 to TRBJ2-2; weak D call: TRBD1 (7 bases). Trimming took 5 bases from V and 3 from J, leaving 16 bases between them. The V gene's germline CDR1 is DFQATT and CDR2 SNEGSKA (reference sequence). CDR3 length: 15 residues. The CDR3 DNA follows: TGCAGTGCTCACCAGGGGGGATTGGACACCGGGGAGCTGTTTTTT. It encodes CSAHQGGLDTGELFF.

The rearrangement links TRBV6-6 to TRBJ2-7; D possibly matches TRBD1 or TRBD2 (5 bases each). CDR3 size: 15 residues. CDR1 and CDR2 (germline): MNHNY, SVGAGI (reference sequence). Trimming left V 2 bases short and J 1 base short, with 12 bases between. Here the CDR3 reads CASSYGTFLSYEQYF. CDR3 DNA sequence: TGTGCCAGCAGTTACGGGACGTTCCTTTCCTACGAGCAGTACTTC.

The table lists this clonotype with a few counts. The chain carries TRBV5-1 and TRBJ1-1, with D hard to call. This CDR3 is built from 15 residues. Germline CDR1 SGHRS, CDR2 YFSETQ. V was trimmed by 0 bases and J by 3 bases, leaving 12 bases between them. The CDR3 sequence is CASSLGLVRDTEAFF. CDR3 nucleotide sequence: TGCGCCAGCAGCTTGGGATTAGTACGTGACACTGAAGCTTTCTTT.

The chain has TRBV12-3 or TRBV12-4 and TRBJ2-3; 10 bases agree with TRBD2. The J segment lost 4 bases and the V segment lost 2 bases, leaving 6 bases of the junction unmatched. The CDR3 sequence is 16 residues long. Here the CDR3 reads CASSLIASGSADTQYF. In nucleotides, the CDR3 is TGTGCCAGCAGTTTAATCGCTAGCGGGAGTGCAGATACGCAGTATTTT.

The chain couples TRBV7-2 to TRBJ2-7; D is unresolved. V lost 0 bases to trimming and J lost 2 bases, with 5 bases between them. CDR1 and CDR2 from the germline V gene are SGHTA and FQGNSA. The CDR3 length is 13 residues. The CDR3 loop reads CASSLASPYEQYF. In DNA, the CDR3 is TGTGCCAGCAGCTTAGCGAGCCCCTACGAGCAGTACTTC.

This chain joins TRBV29-1 and TRBJ2-3; D unclear. V was cut by 7 bases and J by 3 bases, with 5 bases left in between. Germline V gene sequence: CDR1 SQVTM, CDR2 ANQGSEA. This CDR3 is built from 10 residues. The CDR3 sequence is CSGSTDTQYF. The CDR3, as DNA: TGCAGCGGGTCGACAGATACGCAGTATTTT.

The chain is built from TRBV7-8 and TRBJ2-1; a weak D match, TRBD1 (6 bases). The CDR3 length is 17 residues. The V end was cut by 1 base, the J end by 3 bases, with 16 bases between. Germline assignment: CDR1 SGHVS and CDR2 FQNEAQ. The CDR3 DNA follows: TGTGCCAGCAGCTTAGAAAACAGGGTTAAAAACTACAATGAGCAGTTCTTC. This translates into CASSLENRVKNYNEQFF.

This clonotype was counted only a few times. This chain connects TRBV5-1 to TRBJ2-7; D tentatively reads TRBD1 or TRBD2 (5 bases each). CDR3 length: 15 amino acids. V lost 3 bases and J lost 4, with 17 bases in between. Germline CDR1 and CDR2: SGHRS and YFSETQ. The CDR3, as DNA: TGCGCCAGCAGCTGGTCAAGGGACGGGCGGTACGAGCAGTACTTC. Translated: CASSWSRDGRYEQYF.

This clonotype has at least ten counts. V gene TRBV5-1 combines with J gene TRBJ2-4; D is possibly TRBD1 (5 bases). In germline, CDR1 is SGHRS, CDR2 YFSETQ. The CDR3 covers 14 residues. V was shortened by 6 bases and J by 2 bases, with 12 bases between the two germline ends. The CDR3 DNA follows: TGCGCCAGCAAAGTGGACACGACCAAAAACATTCAGTACTTC. Protein sequence: CASKVDTTKNIQYF.

The chain is built from TRBV28 and TRBJ2-7; D is possibly TRBD2 (5 bases). The CDR3 totals 13 residues. Trimming cost V 6 bases and J 5 bases, with 14 bases left between them. Germline V gene data show CDR1 as MDHEN and CDR2 as SYDVKM. CDR3 coding DNA: TGTGCCAGCAGGGAAACTAGTTCCCACGAGCAGTACTTC. This sequence encodes CASRETSSHEQYF.

V usage is TRBV14 and J usage is TRBJ1-4, with TRBD1 matching 8 bases. J was trimmed by 5 bases and V by 3 bases; bases with no gene match: 2. The CDR3 sequence is 14 residues long. CDR1 and CDR2 from the germline V gene are SGHDN and FVKESK. The CDR3 sequence is CASSHRGRNEKLFF. The CDR3 DNA sequence: TGTGCCAGCAGCCACAGGGGGCGGAATGAAAAACTGTTTTTT.

This rearrangement joins TRBV6-6 to TRBJ1-6, with a weak D call TRBD1 (6 bases). V lost 5 bases and J lost 0, with 11 bases in between. From germline, CDR1 is MNHNY and CDR2 SVGAGI (reference sequence). This CDR3 contains 16 residues. Written as DNA, the CDR3 is TGTGCCAGCAGTAGAAACAGGGTCTCCTATAATTCACCCCTCCACTTT. Amino acids: CASSRNRVSYNSPLHF.

This clonotype was seen a handful of times. The CDR3 nucleotides are TGTGCCAGCTCCAAGGCGAAGGACTTGAACTATGGCTACACCTTC. This sequence encodes CASSKAKDLNYGYTF. The chain couples TRBV18 to TRBJ1-2, with no clear D. CDR3 size: 15 residues. Trimming pared 6 bases from V and 2 bases from J, leaving 16 bases between. Germline V lookup: CDR1 KGHSH, CDR2 LQKENI.

The chain uses TRBV20-1 and TRBJ1-1; 7 bases line up with TRBD1. The CDR3 runs 15 residues. The V segment lost 0 bases and the J segment 4 bases; nucleotides outside the gene matches: 8. Germline lookup yields CDR1 DFQATT and CDR2 SNEGSKA (reference sequence). Here the CDR3 reads CSAREPKTGSTEAFF. As DNA, the CDR3 is TGCAGTGCTAGAGAACCGAAGACAGGGTCCACTGAAGCTTTCTTT.

Note on this clonotype: One junction end disagrees with the germline gene, perhaps due to a read error. V usage is TRBV7-7 and J usage is TRBJ2-1; TRBD2 matches at 13 bases. The CDR3 length is 17 residues. Germline V gene data show CDR1 as SSHAT and CDR2 as FNYEAQ (reference sequence). The CDR3 bases are TGTGCTAGCAGCTTAGCCCCGGGACTAGCGGGACACAATGAGCAGTTCTTC. Encoded protein: CASSLAPGLAGHNEQFF.

This chain connects TRBV27 to TRBJ2-5, with D possibly matching TRBD2 (6 bases). The V and J ends lost 3 bases and 2 bases respectively, with 13 bases between them. Germline V gene data show CDR1 as MNHEY and CDR2 as SMNVEV (reference sequence). The CDR3 extends over 15 amino acids. CDR3 DNA: TGTGCCAGCAGTTTCCGCGGGACGTCTCAAGAGACCCAGTACTTC. Its protein product is CASSFRGTSQETQYF.

This clonotype was seen a handful of times. The J gene is TRBJ1-5, the V gene TRBV29-1; D perhaps matches TRBD1 (5 bases). Per the germline V gene, CDR1 is SQVTM and CDR2 is ANQGSEA. The CDR3 has 16 residues. Trimming took 4 bases from V and 0 from J, leaving 16 bases between them. Here the CDR3 reads CSVVVPLTDSNQPQHF. CDR3 bases: TGCAGCGTTGTAGTCCCCTTGACAGATAGCAATCAGCCCCAGCATTTT. The entire variable domain, with the rest obtained from reference TRBV29-1 and TRBJ1-5, is as follows: SAVISQKPSRDICQRGTSLTIQCQVDSQVTMMFWYRQQPGQSLTLIATANQGSEATYESGFVIDKFPISRPNLTFSTLTVSNMSPEDSSIYLCSVVVPLTDSNQPQHFGDGTRLSIL.

In this sample, this clonotype turned up a few times. The chain carries TRBV18 and TRBJ2-7, with 7 bases fitting TRBD1. Germline-derived CDR1 and CDR2 are KGHSH and LQKENI. V shed 2 bases, J shed 0 bases, and the junction held 7 bases outside the gene matches. The CDR3 contains 16 residues. The CDR3 is CASSPVSGTDSYEQYF. DNA of the CDR3: TGTGCCAGCTCACCAGTCTCCGGGACAGACTCCTACGAGCAGTACTTC. Variable domain in full (rest from reference TRBV18 and TRBJ2-7): NAGVMQNPRHLVRRRGQEARLRCSPMKGHSHVYWYRQLPEEGLKFMVYLQKENIIDESGMPKERFSAEFPKEGPSILRIQQVVRGDSAAYFCASSPVSGTDSYEQYFGPGTRLTVT.

This clonotype was counted a few times. V gene TRBV12-3 or TRBV12-4 combines with J gene TRBJ2-3, with D perhaps TRBD1 or TRBD2 (5 bases each). The CDR3 consists of 15 residues. Trimming cost V 4 bases and J 4 bases, with 15 bases left between them. For the CDR3, the DNA is TGTGCCAGCAGTTCGACCGGACTGGGGGCAGATACGCAGTATTTT. It is translated as CASSSTGLGADTQYF.

The V call is TRBV6-6, the J call TRBJ2-3; D uncertain. The germline V and J ends were trimmed by 7 bases and 6 bases, with 17 bases remaining between them. Germline V gene sequence: CDR1 MNHNY, CDR2 SVGAGI (reference sequence). The CDR3 contains 14 residues. The CDR3 DNA is TGTGCCAGCATAAGCAATAGCTACCCCGATACGCAGTATTTT. It codes for CASISNSYPDTQYF.

This clonotype was seen many times. A read error may account for a junction end that differs from germline. V and J are TRBV5-1 and TRBJ2-2; no clear D gene. The CDR3 loop spans 12 amino acids. Per the germline V gene, CDR1 is SGHRS and CDR2 is YFSETQ. The CDR3 DNA sequence: TGTGCCAGCAGCCTGAACACCGGGGAGCTGTTTTTT. Its translation is CASSLNTGELFF.

This clonotype appeared many times. The rearrangement uses TRBV4-3 and TRBJ2-3, with 7 bases identical to TRBD2. The length of the CDR3 is 17 residues. Trimming took 2 bases from V and 4 from J; bases not matched to a gene: 12. Germline CDR1 reads LGHNA; CDR2 reads YSLEER. CDR3 protein: CASSQYPGGVNADTQYF. Written as DNA, the CDR3 is TGCGCCAGCAGCCAATACCCGGGAGGAGTCAACGCAGATACGCAGTATTTT.

This clonotype was recorded at least ten times. The genes are TRBV5-1 and TRBJ1-5, with 8 bases matching TRBD1. CDR3 length: 14 amino acids. V lost 5 bases and J lost 6; bases outside the gene matches: 7. CDR1 and CDR2 from the germline V gene are SGHRS and YFSETQ. CDR3: CASSTGQAGQPQHF. Here the CDR3 DNA reads TGCGCCAGCAGTACGGGACAGGCGGGTCAGCCCCAGCATTTT.